Below, one T cell receptor (beta chain) is given with its context. What it binds is unknown. It was into CD45RA+ naive and CD45RA-negative memory subsets that the CD4+ cells were split. Per the authors' pipeline: ImmunoSEQ output held junction-only sequences without quality scores, so filtering differed. TCRdb's copy holds only in-frame clones and misses some; the assay was immunoSEQ multiplex PCR. The DNA gave D and trimming, while V, J and clone size come from that table. The sample lists about 2,500,000 clones, more than 90% occurring once. This sample was taken from a study of shared clonotypes between healthy human individuals. Whole-study context: A donor's plate count was three for CD4 naive and three for CD4 memory; CD8 naive had two and CD8 memory one. Broader study findings: Memory subsets generally showed smaller estimated richness than naive subsets did.

The germline gives CDR1 SGHTA, CDR2 FQGNSA. Trimming took off 3 bases at V and 4 bases at J, with 19 bases between the two ends. This CDR3 region has 16 residues. The sequencing sample was made of naive CD4+ T cells sorted from blood. Described subset: CD45RA+ positively selected. The TCR originated in a man aged 18 to 29 in good health. This chain connects TRBV7-2 to TRBJ2-7, with a possible D match to TRBD1 (7 bases). CDR3 sequence (DNA): TGTGCCAGCAGCTTGGACAGGATCGGGAGCGGTTACGAGCAGTACTTC. It encodes CASSLDRIGSGYEQYF.